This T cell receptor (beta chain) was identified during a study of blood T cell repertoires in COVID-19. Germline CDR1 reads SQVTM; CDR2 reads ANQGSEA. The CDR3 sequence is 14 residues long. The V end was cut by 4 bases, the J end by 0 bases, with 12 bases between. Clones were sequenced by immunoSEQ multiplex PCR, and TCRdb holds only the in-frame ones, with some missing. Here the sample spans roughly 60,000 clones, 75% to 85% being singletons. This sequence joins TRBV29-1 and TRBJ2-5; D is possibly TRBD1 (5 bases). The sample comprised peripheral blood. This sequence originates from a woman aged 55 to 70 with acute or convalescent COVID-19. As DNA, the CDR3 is TGCAGCGTTGGGGGCGACGGGTACCAAGAGACCCAGTACTTC. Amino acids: CSVGGDGYQETQYF.